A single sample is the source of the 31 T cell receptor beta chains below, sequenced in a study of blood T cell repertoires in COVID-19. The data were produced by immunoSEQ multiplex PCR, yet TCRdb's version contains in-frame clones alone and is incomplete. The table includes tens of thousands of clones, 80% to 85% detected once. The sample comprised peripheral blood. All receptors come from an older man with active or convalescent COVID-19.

CDR3 sequence: CASSSGGGATQYF. In nucleotides, the CDR3 is TGCGCCAGCAGCTCTGGCGGGGGGGCTACGCAGTATTTT. The V and J genes are TRBV5-1 and TRBJ2-3, with 9 bases matching TRBD2. From germline, CDR1 is SGHRS and CDR2 YFSETQ. The CDR3 spans 13 residues. V dropped 3 bases and J dropped 8; count of bases not matched to a gene: 4.

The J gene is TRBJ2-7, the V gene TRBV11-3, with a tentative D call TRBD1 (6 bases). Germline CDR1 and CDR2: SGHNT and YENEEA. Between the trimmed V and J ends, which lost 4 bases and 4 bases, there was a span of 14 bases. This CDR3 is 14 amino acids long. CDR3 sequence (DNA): TGTGCCAGCAGCTCGTCGGACAGTTGGTACGAGCAGTACTTC. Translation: CASSSSDSWYEQYF.

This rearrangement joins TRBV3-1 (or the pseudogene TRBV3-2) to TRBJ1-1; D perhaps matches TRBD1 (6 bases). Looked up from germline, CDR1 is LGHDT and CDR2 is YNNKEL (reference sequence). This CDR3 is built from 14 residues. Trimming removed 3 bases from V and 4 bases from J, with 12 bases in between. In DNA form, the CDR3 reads TGTGCCAGCAGCCACAGGGGTGGGGGCACTGAAGCTTTCTTT. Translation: CASSHRGGGTEAFF.

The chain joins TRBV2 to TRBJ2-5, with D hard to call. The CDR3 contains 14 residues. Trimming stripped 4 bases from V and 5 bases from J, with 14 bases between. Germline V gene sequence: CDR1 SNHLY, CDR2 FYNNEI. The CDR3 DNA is TGTGCCAGCAGTGGGTATTCCCGCGAGGAGACCCAGTACTTC. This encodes CASSGYSREETQYF.

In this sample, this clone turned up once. CDR3 bases: TGTGCCAGCAGCTTAGATCGTGTAGGGGGCCTGTACTTC. It encodes CASSLDRVGGLYF. The gene calls are TRBV11-3 and TRBJ2-7; 7 positions agree with TRBD1. Trimming took 0 bases from V and 12 from J; bases not matched to a gene: 8. The CDR3 is made up of 13 amino acids. In germline, CDR1 is SGHNT, CDR2 YENEEA.

The CDR3 DNA reads TGTGCCATCAGTGAGTCCGAGACAGGGGTTAAGACCCAGTACTTC. Protein sequence: CAISESETGVKTQYF. This chain links TRBV10-3 with TRBJ2-5; TRBD1 agrees at 8 bases. The CDR3 contains 15 residues. After removal of 0 bases from V and 6 bases from J, the junction contained 6 bases not matched to a gene. The germline V gene has CDR1 ENHRY and CDR2 SYGVKD.

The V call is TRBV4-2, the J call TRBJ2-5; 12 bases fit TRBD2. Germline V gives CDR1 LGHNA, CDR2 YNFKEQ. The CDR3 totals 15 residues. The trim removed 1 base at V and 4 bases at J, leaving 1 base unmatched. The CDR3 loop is CASSQGTSGAETQYF. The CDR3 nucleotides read TGTGCCAGCAGCCAAGGGACTAGCGGGGCAGAGACCCAGTACTTC.

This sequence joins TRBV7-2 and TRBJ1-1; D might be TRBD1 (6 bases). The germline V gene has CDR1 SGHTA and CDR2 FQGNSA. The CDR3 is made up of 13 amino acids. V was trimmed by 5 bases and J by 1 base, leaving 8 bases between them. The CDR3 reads CASSQGRNTEAFF. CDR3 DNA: TGTGCCAGCAGCCAGGGGAGGAACACTGAAGCTTTCTTT.

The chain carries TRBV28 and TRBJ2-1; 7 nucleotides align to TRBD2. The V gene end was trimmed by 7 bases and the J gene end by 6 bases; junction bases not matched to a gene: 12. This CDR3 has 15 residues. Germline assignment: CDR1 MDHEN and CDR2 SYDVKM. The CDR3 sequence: CASTSGTPDGNEQFF. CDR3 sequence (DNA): TGTGCCAGCACGAGCGGGACCCCGGACGGCAATGAGCAGTTCTTC.

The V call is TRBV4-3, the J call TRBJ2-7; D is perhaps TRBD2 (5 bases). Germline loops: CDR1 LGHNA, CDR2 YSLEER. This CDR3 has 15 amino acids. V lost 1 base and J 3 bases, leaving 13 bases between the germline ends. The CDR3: CASSQAAEQVYEQYF. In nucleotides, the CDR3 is TGCGCCAGCAGCCAAGCAGCGGAGCAAGTCTACGAGCAGTACTTC.

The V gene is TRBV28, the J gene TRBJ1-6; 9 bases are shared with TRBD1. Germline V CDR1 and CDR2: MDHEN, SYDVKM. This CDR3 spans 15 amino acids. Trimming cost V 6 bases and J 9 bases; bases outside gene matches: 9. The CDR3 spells CASRGQGAVSSPLHF. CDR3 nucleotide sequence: TGTGCCAGCAGGGGACAGGGAGCAGTAAGTTCACCCCTCCACTTT.

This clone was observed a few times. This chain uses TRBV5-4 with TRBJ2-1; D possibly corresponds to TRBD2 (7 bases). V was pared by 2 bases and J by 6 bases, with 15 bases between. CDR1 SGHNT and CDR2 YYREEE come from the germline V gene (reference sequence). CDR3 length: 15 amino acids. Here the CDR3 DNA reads TGTGCCAGCAGCTTAGAAAGGGGGGGCCTCAATGAGCAGTTCTTC. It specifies CASSLERGGLNEQFF.

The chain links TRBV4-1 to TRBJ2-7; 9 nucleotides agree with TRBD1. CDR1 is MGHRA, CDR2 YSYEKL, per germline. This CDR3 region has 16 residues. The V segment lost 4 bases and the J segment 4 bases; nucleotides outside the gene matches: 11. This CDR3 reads CASSLGPGQGLYEQYF. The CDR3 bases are TGCGCCAGCAGCCTGGGGCCGGGACAGGGTCTTTACGAGCAGTACTTC.

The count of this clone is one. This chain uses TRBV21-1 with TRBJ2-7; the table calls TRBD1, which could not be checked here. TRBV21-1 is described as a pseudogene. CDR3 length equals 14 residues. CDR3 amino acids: CASSRSRVTYEQYF. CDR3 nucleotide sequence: TGTGCCAGCAGCCGAAGCAGGGTAACCTACGAGCAGTACTTC.

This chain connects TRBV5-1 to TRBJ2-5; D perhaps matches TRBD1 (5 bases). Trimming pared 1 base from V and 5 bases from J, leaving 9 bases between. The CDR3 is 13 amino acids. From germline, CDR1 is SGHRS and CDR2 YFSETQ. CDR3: CASSLFRGETQYF. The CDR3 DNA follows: TGCGCCAGCAGCTTGTTTAGGGGTGAGACCCAGTACTTC.

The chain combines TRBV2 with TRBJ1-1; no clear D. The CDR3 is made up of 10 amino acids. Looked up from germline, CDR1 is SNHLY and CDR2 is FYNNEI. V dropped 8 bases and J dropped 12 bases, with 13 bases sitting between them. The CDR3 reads CASGELLPFF. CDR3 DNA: TGTGCCAGCGGAGAACTCCTACCTTTCTTT.

The CDR3 DNA is TGTGCCAGCTCACTCGACCTGCGGTCGAACACCGGGGAGCTGTTTTTT. Amino acid sequence: CASSLDLRSNTGELFF. The rearrangement joins TRBV18 to TRBJ2-2, with D unresolved. The V gene lost 4 bases and the J gene lost 0 bases, with 12 bases spanning the gap. Germline CDR1 is KGHSH and CDR2 is LQKENI. The CDR3 sequence is 16 residues long.

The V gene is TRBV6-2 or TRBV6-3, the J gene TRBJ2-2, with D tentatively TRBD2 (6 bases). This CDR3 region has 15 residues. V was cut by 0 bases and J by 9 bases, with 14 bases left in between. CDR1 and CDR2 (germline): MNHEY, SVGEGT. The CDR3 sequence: CASSYSRGIIWELFF. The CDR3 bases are TGTGCCAGCAGTTACTCGCGGGGTATCATCTGGGAGCTGTTTTTT.

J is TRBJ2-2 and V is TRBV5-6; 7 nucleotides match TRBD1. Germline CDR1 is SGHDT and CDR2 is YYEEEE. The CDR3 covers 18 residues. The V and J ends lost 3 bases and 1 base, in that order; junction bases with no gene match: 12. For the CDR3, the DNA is TGTGCCAGCAGCTCCTTATATGACAGGGTGGGGAACACCGGGGAGCTGTTTTTT. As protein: CASSSLYDRVGNTGELFF.

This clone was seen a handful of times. Here the CDR3 reads CASSPGGQAYEQYF. The CDR3 DNA reads TGCGCCAGCTCACCCGGGGGACAGGCATACGAGCAGTACTTC. The chain employs TRBV10-1 and TRBJ2-7, with 8 bases lining up with TRBD1. The CDR3 length is 14 residues. Per the germline V gene, CDR1 is WNHNN and CDR2 is SYGVQD (reference sequence). V was pared by 8 bases and J by 4 bases, with 10 bases of the junction left unmatched.

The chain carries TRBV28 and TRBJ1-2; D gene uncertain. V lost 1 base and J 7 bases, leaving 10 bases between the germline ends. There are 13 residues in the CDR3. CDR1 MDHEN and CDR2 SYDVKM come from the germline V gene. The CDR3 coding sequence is TGTGCCAGCAGTTTATATCCGCCCGGTGGCTACACCTTC. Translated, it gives CASSLYPPGGYTF.

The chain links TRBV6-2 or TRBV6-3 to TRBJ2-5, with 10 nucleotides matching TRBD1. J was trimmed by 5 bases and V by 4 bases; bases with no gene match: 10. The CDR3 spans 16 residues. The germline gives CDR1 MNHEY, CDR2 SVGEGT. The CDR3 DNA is TGTGCCAGCAGTTTGGATTCTCCGGGACAGGGGGAGACCCAGTACTTC. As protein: CASSLDSPGQGETQYF.

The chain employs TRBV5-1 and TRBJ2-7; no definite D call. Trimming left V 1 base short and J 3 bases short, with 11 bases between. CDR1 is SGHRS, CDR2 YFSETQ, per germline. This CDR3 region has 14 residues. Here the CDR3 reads CASSLRRTGYEQYF. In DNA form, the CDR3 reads TGCGCCAGCAGCTTGAGGCGCACGGGCTACGAGCAGTACTTC.

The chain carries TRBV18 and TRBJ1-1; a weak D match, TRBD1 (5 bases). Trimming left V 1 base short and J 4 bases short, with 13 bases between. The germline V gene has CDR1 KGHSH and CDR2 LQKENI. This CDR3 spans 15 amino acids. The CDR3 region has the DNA TGTGCCAGCTCACCACAGGCGGGGGAGAGCACTGAAGCTTTCTTT. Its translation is CASSPQAGESTEAFF. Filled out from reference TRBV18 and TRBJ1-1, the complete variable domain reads NAGVMQNPRHLVRRRGQEARLRCSPMKGHSHVYWYRQLPEEGLKFMVYLQKENIIDESGMPKERFSAEFPKEGPSILRIQQVVRGDSAAYFCASSPQAGESTEAFFGQGTRLTVV.

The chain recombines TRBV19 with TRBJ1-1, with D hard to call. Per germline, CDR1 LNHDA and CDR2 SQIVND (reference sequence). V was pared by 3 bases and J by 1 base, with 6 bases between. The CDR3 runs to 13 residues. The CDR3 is CASSIPKNTEAFF. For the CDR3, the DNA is TGTGCCAGTAGTATCCCCAAGAACACTGAAGCTTTCTTT.

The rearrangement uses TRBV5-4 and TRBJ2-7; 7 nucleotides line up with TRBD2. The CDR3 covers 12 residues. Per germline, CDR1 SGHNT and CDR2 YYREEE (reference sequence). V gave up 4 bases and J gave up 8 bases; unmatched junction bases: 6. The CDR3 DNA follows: TGTGCCAGCAGCCTCAAGCGGGAAAAGCAGTACTTC. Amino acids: CASSLKREKQYF.

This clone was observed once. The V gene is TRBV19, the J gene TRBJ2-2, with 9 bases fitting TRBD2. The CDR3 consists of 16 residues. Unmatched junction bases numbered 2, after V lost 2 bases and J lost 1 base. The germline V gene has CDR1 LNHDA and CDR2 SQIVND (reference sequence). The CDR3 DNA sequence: TGTGCCAGTAGTATAAGCGGGGGGTTGAACACCGGGGAGCTGTTTTTT. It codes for CASSISGGLNTGELFF.

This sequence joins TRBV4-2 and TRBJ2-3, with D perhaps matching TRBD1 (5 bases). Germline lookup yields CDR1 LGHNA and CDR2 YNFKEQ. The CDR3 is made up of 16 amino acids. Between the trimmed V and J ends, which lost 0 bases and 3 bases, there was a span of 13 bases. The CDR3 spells CASSQEYSQGTDTQYF. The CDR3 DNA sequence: TGTGCCAGCAGCCAAGAATACTCTCAGGGTACAGATACGCAGTATTTT.

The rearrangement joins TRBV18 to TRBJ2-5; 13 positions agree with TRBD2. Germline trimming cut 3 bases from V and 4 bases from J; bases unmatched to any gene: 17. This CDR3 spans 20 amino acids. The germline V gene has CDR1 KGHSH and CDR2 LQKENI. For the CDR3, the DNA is TGTGCCAGCTCACCTTCGAGTCCGGGAAGGACTAGCGGGAGTCGAGAGACCCAGTACTTC. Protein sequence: CASSPSSPGRTSGSRETQYF.

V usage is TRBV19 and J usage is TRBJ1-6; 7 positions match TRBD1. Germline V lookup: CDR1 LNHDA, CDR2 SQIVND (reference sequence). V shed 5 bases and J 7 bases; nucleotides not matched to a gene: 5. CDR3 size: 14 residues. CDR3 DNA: TGTGCCAGTAGTCAAGGGGGACAGAATTCACCCCTCCACTTT. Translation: CASSQGGQNSPLHF.

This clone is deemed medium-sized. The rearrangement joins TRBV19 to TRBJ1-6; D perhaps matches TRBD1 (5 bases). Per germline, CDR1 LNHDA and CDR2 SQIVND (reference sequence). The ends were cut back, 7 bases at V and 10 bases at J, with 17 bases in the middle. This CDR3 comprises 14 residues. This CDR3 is CASNLSGGSSPLHF. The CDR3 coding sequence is TGTGCCAGTAACCTTTCGGGGGGATCCTCACCCCTCCACTTT.